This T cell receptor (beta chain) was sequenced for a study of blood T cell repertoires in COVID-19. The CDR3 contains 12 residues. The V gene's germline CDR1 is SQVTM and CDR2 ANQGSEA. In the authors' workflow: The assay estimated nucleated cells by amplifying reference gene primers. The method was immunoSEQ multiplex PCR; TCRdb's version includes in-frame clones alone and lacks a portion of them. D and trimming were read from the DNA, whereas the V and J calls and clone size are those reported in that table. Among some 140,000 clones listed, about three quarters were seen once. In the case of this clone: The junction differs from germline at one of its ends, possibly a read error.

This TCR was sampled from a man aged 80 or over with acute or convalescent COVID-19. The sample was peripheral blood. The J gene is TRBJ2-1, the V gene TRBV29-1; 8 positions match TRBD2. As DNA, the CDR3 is TGCAGCGTTGATGGTGGAAGCGGGAGTGCGGTCTTC. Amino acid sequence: CSVDGGSGSAVF.